This passage covers 10 T cell receptor beta chains from one sample sequenced in a study of T cells in Graves' hyperthyroidism and ophthalmopathy. Regions amplified from RNA transcripts were the TCR beta CDR3 regions. A first-round RT-PCR of the TCR CDR3 used the HTBI primer set. MiXCR, run by TCRdb on the multiplex PCR reads, gives a single entry per CDR3 protein. The sample has about 320,000 distinct CDR3 sequences, 15% to 20% seen once. Sequencing was carried out using blood. The receptors originated from a man under 40 with Graves' hyperthyroidism.

Concerning this clonotype itself: Being one base from a much bigger clone, this may be a read error. This likely comes from a read error, as the CDR3 has no conserved phenylalanine or tryptophan at its end. This rearrangement joins TRBV30 to TRBJ1-2; D is uncertain. Germline CDR1 GTSNPN, CDR2 SVGIG (reference sequence). Trimming removed 5 bases from V and 3 bases from J, with 13 bases in between. This CDR3 is built from 13 residues. CDR3 DNA sequence: TGTGCCTGGGGAGCGAGACTGGACTATGGCTACACCCTC. Protein sequence: CAWGARLDYGYTL.

The CDR3 sequence is CASSSQQPSGLSYEQYF. The CDR3 DNA sequence: TGTGCCAGCAGCTCTCAGCAGCCTAGCGGCCTCTCCTACGAGCAGTACTTC. The rearrangement joins TRBV7-9 to TRBJ2-7; 7 nucleotides match TRBD2. Trimming took 4 bases from V and 0 from J; bases not matched to a gene: 12. Per germline, CDR1 SEHNR and CDR2 FQNEAQ (reference sequence). CDR3 length equals 17 residues.

Many counts were recorded for this clonotype. The V and J genes are TRBV11-2 and TRBJ2-3; tentative D call: TRBD2 (7 bases). V was clipped by 5 bases and J by 3 bases, with 21 bases between them. The CDR3 extends over 17 amino acids. CDR1 and CDR2 from the germline V gene are SGHAT and FQNNGV. The CDR3 is CASSLSRGAAGTDTQYF. The DNA for the CDR3 is TGTGCCAGCAGCCTAAGTCGGGGGGCAGCGGGGACAGATACGCAGTATTTT.

V usage is TRBV28 and J usage is TRBJ2-1, with 10 positions matching TRBD2. The CDR3 sequence is 16 residues long. Germline V CDR1 and CDR2: MDHEN, SYDVKM. V trimming: 4 bases; J trimming: 4 bases; junction bases outside the gene matches: 7. The CDR3 loop reads CASSSRGTSAYNEQFF. The CDR3 region has the DNA TGTGCCAGCAGTTCCCGGGGGACTAGCGCTTACAATGAGCAGTTCTTC.

This clonotype was picked up many times. The rearrangement uses TRBV6-6 and TRBJ2-7; 9 positions match TRBD1. Germline V gene lookup returns CDR1 MNHNY and CDR2 SVGAGI (reference sequence). V was pared by 2 bases and J by 6 bases, with 8 bases of the junction left unmatched. The CDR3 is made up of 15 amino acids. CDR3 nucleotides: TGTGCCAGCAGTTACGGGTCACAGGGGGCGGGCGAGCAGTACTTC. Its protein is CASSYGSQGAGEQYF.

This clonotype was detected only a few times. The rearrangement joins TRBV7-9 to TRBJ1-3; D is unresolved. This CDR3 has 15 residues. V lost 0 bases and J 0 bases, leaving 6 bases between the germline ends. CDR1 SEHNR and CDR2 FQNEAQ come from the germline V gene (reference sequence). CDR3 in amino acids: CASSLAQTSGNTIYF. The DNA for the CDR3 is TGTGCCAGCAGCTTAGCACAGACCTCTGGAAACACCATATATTTT.

This clonotype was recorded many times. This chain connects TRBV3-1 to TRBJ2-7; TRBD1 matches at 8 bases. Germline V gene data show CDR1 as LGHDT and CDR2 as YNNKEL (reference sequence). This CDR3 has 12 residues. The V gene end was trimmed by 9 bases and the J gene end by 7 bases; junction bases not matched to a gene: 8. CDR3 DNA: TGTGCCAGTGGGACAGGAGTGCGAGAGCAGTACTTC. It translates to CASGTGVREQYF.

A few counts support this clonotype. The rearrangement joins TRBV29-1 to TRBJ2-2, with D perhaps given as TRBD1 or TRBD2 (5 bases each). Per the germline V gene, CDR1 is SQVTM and CDR2 is ANQGSEA. The ends were cut back, 5 bases at V and 4 bases at J, with 23 bases in the middle. The CDR3 consists of 17 residues. The CDR3 sequence: CSVFVGNSIRGTGELFF. The DNA of the CDR3 is TGCAGCGTTTTTGTCGGGAACAGCATTAGGGGCACCGGGGAGCTGTTTTTT.

Note on this clonotype: Since a much larger clone is just one base distant, this may be a read error. The conserved final phenylalanine or tryptophan is absent from the CDR3, which likely points to a read error. This rearrangement joins TRBV18 to TRBJ1-3; no definite D call. The V end was cut by 0 bases, the J end by 0 bases, with 6 bases between. Germline V CDR1 and CDR2: KGHSH, LQKENI. This CDR3 has 15 residues. The DNA of the CDR3 is TGTGCCAGCTCACCACCGGGCTTCTCTGGAAACACCATATATTCT. It is translated as CASSPPGFSGNTIYS.

The chain employs TRBV24-1 and TRBJ2-1, with 7 bases lining up with TRBD2. Germline CDR1 KGHDR, CDR2 SFDVKD. V lost 6 bases, J lost 2 bases, and 6 bases stayed unmatched. The CDR3 consists of 15 residues. The CDR3 DNA reads as TGTGCCACCAGTTGGAGCGGGGTTACCTACAATGAGCAGTTCTTC. Translation gives CATSWSGVTYNEQFF.